The 16 T cell receptor beta chains listed next were all sequenced from one sample in a study of blood T cell repertoires in COVID-19. TCRdb's table, derived via immunoSEQ multiplex PCR, lists solely in-frame clones and lacks some. The data show nearly 80,000 clones, roughly 85% seen once. Sequenced input: peripheral blood. These receptors all stem from a woman in her sixties or seventies with acute or convalescent COVID-19.

The V and J genes are TRBV9 and TRBJ2-5; TRBD1 matches at 9 bases. J was trimmed by 4 bases and V by 3 bases; bases with no gene match: 7. The germline gives CDR1 SGDLS, CDR2 YYNGEE. This CDR3 comprises 15 residues. CDR3 nucleotides: TGTGCCAGCAGCGCGGGACAGGGTTCGGGAGAGACCCAGTACTTC. Translating it yields CASSAGQGSGETQYF.

The DNA of the CDR3 is TGTGCCAGCAGTTTTGAGGGCAATGAGCAGTTCTTC. It specifies CASSFEGNEQFF. The chain links TRBV12-3 or TRBV12-4 to TRBJ2-1; a weak D match, TRBD2 (5 bases). The V gene lost 3 bases and the J gene lost 6 bases, with 6 bases spanning the gap. The CDR3 has 12 residues.

This clone has a handful of counts. The CDR3 is CASSHTGLAQQETQYF. The CDR3 DNA is TGCGCCAGCAGCCATACGGGACTAGCGCAACAAGAGACCCAGTACTTC. The chain carries TRBV5-1 and TRBJ2-5; TRBD2 matches 10 bases. Germline assignment: CDR1 SGHRS and CDR2 YFSETQ. V was pared by 4 bases and J by 2 bases, with 8 bases of the junction left unmatched. The CDR3 covers 16 residues.

CDR3 DNA sequence: TGTGCCAGCAGCCGCCTGAGCGGGAGTTTCGATACGCAGTATTTT. This translates into CASSRLSGSFDTQYF. V and J are TRBV14 and TRBJ2-3; TRBD2 matches at 8 bases. V lost 4 bases to trimming and J lost 6 bases; unmatched junction nucleotides: 9. The V gene's germline CDR1 is SGHDN and CDR2 FVKESK. The CDR3 is 15 residues long.

The chain carries TRBV10-1 and TRBJ2-2, with TRBD2 matching 13 bases. V dropped 8 bases and J dropped 4; count of bases not matched to a gene: 1. There are 14 residues in the CDR3. Germline V gene lookup returns CDR1 WNHNN and CDR2 SYGVQD (reference sequence). The CDR3 DNA is TGCGCCAGCGGACTAGCGGGAGTCACCGGGGAGCTGTTTTTT. This codes for CASGLAGVTGELFF.

This chain connects TRBV29-1 to TRBJ2-7, with TRBD2 as a possible D gene (5 bases). CDR3 length equals 15 residues. The V end lost 1 base, the J end lost 2 bases, and 15 bases lay between the germline ends. Looked up from germline, CDR1 is SQVTM and CDR2 is ANQGSEA. CDR3 sequence: CSVEGGGATPYEQYF. The CDR3 DNA reads as TGCAGCGTTGAAGGCGGAGGAGCGACACCCTACGAGCAGTACTTC.

This chain links TRBV29-1 with TRBJ1-3; 7 nucleotides align to TRBD1. The germline V gene has CDR1 SQVTM and CDR2 ANQGSEA. The CDR3 has 13 amino acids. Trimming took 7 bases from V and 2 from J; bases not matched to a gene: 5. The CDR3 loop reads CSAGGQTGNTIYF. Written as DNA, the CDR3 is TGCAGCGCAGGGGGACAGACTGGAAACACCATATATTTT.

The CDR3 here is CSVLVGRGPGDTQYF. The CDR3, as DNA: TGCAGCGTTTTAGTTGGCAGGGGGCCAGGAGATACGCAGTATTTT. J is TRBJ2-3 and V is TRBV29-1; TRBD1 aligns across 8 bases. Germline loops: CDR1 SQVTM, CDR2 ANQGSEA. After removal of 5 bases from V and 5 bases from J, the junction contained 12 bases not matched to a gene. This CDR3 has 15 residues.

The chain joins TRBV7-6 to TRBJ1-5, with D possibly TRBD1 on 6 matching bases. Germline CDR1 SGHVS, CDR2 FNYEAQ. Trimming pared 1 base from V and 0 bases from J, leaving 13 bases between. The CDR3 spans 17 residues. Here the CDR3 DNA reads TGTGCCAGCAGCTTAGAGACAGGAATTTATAGCAATCAGCCCCAGCATTTT. As protein: CASSLETGIYSNQPQHF.

The V gene is TRBV19, the J gene TRBJ2-1; D is unresolved. The length of the CDR3 is 14 residues. Trimming took off 5 bases at V and 4 bases at J, with 12 bases between the two ends. CDR1 and CDR2 (germline): LNHDA, SQIVND (reference sequence). This CDR3 reads CASSVAASYNEQFF. The CDR3 bases are TGTGCCAGTAGTGTGGCGGCATCGTACAATGAGCAGTTCTTC.

This clone came up a few times. This chain links TRBV30 with TRBJ1-5; 7 bases are shared with TRBD1. The CDR3 sequence is 13 residues long. Losses at the gene ends were 4 bases for V and 4 bases for J; bases not matched to a gene: 4. Germline-derived CDR1 and CDR2 are GTSNPN and SVGIG (reference sequence). CDR3 residues: CAWNRDSNQPQHF. The CDR3 DNA reads TGTGCCTGGAACCGGGACAGTAATCAGCCCCAGCATTTT.

In this sample, this clone turned up a few times. This sequence joins TRBV6-5 and TRBJ1-5, with TRBD1 matching 8 bases. The CDR3 loop spans 14 amino acids. V shed 6 bases and J 7 bases; nucleotides not matched to a gene: 8. Germline lookup yields CDR1 MNHEY and CDR2 SVGAGI. DNA for the CDR3: TGTGCCAGCAGCCGACAGGGGATTGGGCAGCCCCAGCATTTT. Translation: CASSRQGIGQPQHF.

This clone was seen only a few times. This chain uses TRBV19 with TRBJ1-1, with a possible D match to TRBD1 (6 bases). The CDR3 has 14 residues. V was pared by 6 bases and J by 1 base, with 12 bases between. Germline CDR1 LNHDA, CDR2 SQIVND (reference sequence). CDR3 coding DNA: TGTGCCAGTAGCGCGACAGGAGGGAACACTGAAGCTTTCTTT. Protein sequence: CASSATGGNTEAFF.

The rearrangement links TRBV14 to TRBJ1-6, with D unclear. In germline, CDR1 is SGHDN, CDR2 FVKESK. V gave up 7 bases and J gave up 6 bases, with 16 bases separating them. The CDR3 has 15 amino acids. CDR3 in DNA: TGTGCCAGCACCCCGGGAAGCCTTGTTAATTCACCCCTCCACTTT. Residues: CASTPGSLVNSPLHF.

The chain combines TRBV5-1 with TRBJ2-2; 10 positions match TRBD2. The CDR3 is made up of 17 amino acids. The V gene's germline CDR1 is SGHRS and CDR2 YFSETQ. V shed 2 bases and J 7 bases; nucleotides not matched to a gene: 11. The CDR3 sequence is CASSFAAGGPYSGELFF. The DNA for the CDR3 is TGCGCCAGCAGCTTTGCAGCGGGAGGGCCGTATAGCGGGGAGCTGTTTTTT. Using reference TRBV5-1 and TRBJ2-2 for the parts outside the CDR3, the full variable domain is KAGVTQTPRYLIKTRGQQVTLSCSPISGHRSVSWYQQTPGQGLQFLFEYFSETQRNKGNFPGRFSGRQFSNSRSEMNVSTLELGDSALYLCASSFAAGGPYSGELFFGEGSRLTVL.

V usage is TRBV24-1 and J usage is TRBJ2-1, with D possibly being TRBD1 (7 bases). The V gene's germline CDR1 is KGHDR and CDR2 SFDVKD. Trimming cost V 4 bases and J 7 bases, with 22 bases left between them. This CDR3 spans 17 amino acids. CDR3 sequence (DNA): TGTGCCACCAGTGACTACCCGACAGGGACTGGTAGAAATGAGCAGTTCTTC. Translating gives CATSDYPTGTGRNEQFF.